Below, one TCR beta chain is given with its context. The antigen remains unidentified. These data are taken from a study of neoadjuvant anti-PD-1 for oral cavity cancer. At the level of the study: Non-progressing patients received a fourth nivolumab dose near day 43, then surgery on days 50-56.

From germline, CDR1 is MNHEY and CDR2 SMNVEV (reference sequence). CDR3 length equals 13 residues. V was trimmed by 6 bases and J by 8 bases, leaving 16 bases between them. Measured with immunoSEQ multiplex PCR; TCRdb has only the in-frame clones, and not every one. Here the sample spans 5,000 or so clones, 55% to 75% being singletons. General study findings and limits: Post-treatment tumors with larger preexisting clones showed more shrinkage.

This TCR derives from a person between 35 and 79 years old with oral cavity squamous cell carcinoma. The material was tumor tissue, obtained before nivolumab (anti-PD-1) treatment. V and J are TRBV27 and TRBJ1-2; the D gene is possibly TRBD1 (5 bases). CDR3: CASSAGRAGGYTF. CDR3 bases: TGTGCCAGCAGCGCGGGCAGGGCTGGCGGCTACACCTTC.